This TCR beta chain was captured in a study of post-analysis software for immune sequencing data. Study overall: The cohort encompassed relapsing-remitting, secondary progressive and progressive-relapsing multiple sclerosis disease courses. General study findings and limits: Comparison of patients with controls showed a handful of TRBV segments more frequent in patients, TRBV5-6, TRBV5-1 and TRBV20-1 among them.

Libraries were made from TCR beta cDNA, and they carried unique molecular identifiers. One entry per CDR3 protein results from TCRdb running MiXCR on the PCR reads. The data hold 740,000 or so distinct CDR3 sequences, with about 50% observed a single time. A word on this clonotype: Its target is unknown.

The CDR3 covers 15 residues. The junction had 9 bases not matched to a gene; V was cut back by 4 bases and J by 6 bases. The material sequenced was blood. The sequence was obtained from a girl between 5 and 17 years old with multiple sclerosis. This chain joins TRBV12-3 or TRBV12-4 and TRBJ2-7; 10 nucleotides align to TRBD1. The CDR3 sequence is CASSSYYRDRGEQYF. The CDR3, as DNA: TGTGCCAGCAGTTCGTATTACCGGGACAGGGGCGAGCAGTACTTC.